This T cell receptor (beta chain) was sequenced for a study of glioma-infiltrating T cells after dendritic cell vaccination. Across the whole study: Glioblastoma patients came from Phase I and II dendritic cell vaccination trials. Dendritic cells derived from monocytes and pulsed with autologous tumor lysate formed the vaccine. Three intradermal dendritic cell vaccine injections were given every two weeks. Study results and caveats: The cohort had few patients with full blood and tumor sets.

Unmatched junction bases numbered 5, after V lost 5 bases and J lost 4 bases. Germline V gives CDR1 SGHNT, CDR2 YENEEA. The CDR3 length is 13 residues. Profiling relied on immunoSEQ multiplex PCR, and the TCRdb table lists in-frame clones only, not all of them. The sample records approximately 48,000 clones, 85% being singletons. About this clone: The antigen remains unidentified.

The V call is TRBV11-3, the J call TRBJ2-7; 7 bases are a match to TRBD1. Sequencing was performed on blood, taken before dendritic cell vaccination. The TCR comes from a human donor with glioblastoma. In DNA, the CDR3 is TGTGCCAGCAGCGGGCACAGGGGTTACGAGCAGTACTTC. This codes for CASSGHRGYEQYF.